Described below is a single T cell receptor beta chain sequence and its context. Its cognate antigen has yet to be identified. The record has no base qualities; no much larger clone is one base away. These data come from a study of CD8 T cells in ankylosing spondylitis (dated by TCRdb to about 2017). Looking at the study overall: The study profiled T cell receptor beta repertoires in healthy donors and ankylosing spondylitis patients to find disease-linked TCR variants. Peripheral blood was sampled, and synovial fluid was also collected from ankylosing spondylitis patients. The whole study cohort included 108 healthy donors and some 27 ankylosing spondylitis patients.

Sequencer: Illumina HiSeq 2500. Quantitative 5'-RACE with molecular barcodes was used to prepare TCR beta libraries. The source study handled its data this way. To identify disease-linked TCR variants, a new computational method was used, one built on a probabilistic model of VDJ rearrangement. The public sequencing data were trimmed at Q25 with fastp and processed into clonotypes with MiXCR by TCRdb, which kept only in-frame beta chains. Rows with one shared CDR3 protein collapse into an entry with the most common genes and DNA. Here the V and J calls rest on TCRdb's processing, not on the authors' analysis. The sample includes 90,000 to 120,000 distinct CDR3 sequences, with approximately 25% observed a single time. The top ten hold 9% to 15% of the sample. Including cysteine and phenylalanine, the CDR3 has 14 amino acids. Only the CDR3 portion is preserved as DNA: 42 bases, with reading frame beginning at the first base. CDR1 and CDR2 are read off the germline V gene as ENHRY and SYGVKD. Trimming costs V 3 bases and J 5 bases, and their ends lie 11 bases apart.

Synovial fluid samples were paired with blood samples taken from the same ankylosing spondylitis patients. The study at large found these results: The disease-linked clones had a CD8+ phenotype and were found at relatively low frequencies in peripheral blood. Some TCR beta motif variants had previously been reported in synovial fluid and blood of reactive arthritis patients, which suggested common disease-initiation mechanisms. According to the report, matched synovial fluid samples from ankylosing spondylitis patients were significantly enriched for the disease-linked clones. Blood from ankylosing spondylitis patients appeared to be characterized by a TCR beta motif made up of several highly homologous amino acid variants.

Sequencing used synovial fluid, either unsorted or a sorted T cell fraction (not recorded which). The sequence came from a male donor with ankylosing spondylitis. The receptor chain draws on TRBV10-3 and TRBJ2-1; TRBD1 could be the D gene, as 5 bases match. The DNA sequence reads TGTGCCATCAGTGATTCCAGGGCCGACAATGAGCAGTTCTTC. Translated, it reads CAISDSRADNEQFF.